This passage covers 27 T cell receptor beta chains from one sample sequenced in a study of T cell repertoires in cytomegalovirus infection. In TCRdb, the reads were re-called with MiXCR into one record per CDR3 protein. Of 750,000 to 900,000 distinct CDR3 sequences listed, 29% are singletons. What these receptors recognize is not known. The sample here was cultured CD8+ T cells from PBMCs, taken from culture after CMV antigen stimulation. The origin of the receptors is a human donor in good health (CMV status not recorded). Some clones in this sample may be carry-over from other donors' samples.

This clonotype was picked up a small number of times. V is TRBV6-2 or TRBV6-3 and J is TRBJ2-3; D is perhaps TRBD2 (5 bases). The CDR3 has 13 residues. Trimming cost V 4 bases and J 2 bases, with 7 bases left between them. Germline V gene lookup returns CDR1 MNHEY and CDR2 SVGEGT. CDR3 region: CASSSRDTDTQYF. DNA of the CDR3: TGTGCCAGCAGTTCCCGGGACACAGATACGCAGTATTTT.

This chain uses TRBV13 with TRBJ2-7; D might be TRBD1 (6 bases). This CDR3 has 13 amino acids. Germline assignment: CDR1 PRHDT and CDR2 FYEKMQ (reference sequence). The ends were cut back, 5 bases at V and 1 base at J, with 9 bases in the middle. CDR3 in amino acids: CASSTGQSYEQYF. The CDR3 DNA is TGTGCCAGCAGCACAGGACAGTCCTACGAGCAGTACTTC.

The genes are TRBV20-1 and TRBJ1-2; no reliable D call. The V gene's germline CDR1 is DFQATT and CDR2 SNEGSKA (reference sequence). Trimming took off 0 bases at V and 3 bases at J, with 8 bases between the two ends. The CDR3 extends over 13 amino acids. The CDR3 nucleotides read TGCAGTGCTAGAGACCAGGTTGACTATGGCTACACCTTC. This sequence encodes CSARDQVDYGYTF.

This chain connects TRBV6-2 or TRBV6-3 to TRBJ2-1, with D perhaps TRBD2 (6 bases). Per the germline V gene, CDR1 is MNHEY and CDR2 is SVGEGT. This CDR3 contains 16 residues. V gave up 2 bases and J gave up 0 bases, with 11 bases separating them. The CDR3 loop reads CASSYRRGSSYNEQFF. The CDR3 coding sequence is TGTGCCAGCAGTTACAGGAGGGGATCCTCCTACAATGAGCAGTTCTTC.

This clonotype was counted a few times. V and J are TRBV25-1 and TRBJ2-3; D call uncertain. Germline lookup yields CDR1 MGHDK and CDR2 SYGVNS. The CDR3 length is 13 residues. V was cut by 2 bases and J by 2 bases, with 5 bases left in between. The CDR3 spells CASSESLTDTQYF. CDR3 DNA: TGTGCCAGCAGTGAAAGTCTCACAGATACGCAGTATTTT.

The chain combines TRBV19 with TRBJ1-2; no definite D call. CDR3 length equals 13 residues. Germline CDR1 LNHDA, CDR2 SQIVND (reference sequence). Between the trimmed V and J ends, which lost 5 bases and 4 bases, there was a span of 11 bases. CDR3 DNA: TGTGCCAGTAGTCTTAATACCGGCTATGGCTACACCTTC. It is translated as CASSLNTGYGYTF.

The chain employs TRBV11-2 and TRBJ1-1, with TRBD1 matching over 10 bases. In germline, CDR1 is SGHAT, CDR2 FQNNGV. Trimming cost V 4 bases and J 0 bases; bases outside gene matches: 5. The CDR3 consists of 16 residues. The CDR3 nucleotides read TGTGCCAGCAGCTCCTGGGACAGGGGTTTGAACACTGAAGCTTTCTTT. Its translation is CASSSWDRGLNTEAFF.

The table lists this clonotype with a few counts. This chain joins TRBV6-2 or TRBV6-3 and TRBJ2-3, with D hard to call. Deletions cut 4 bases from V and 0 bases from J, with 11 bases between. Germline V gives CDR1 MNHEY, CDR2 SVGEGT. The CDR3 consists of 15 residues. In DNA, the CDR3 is TGTGCCAGCAGTTTACTGAATCCTAGCACAGATACGCAGTATTTT. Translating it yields CASSLLNPSTDTQYF.

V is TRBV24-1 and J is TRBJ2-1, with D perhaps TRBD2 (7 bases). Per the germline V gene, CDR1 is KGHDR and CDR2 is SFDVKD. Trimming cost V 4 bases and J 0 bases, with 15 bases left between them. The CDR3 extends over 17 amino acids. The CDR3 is CATSDRRGGASYNEQFF. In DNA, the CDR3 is TGTGCCACCAGTGACCGCCGAGGGGGGGCCTCCTACAATGAGCAGTTCTTC.

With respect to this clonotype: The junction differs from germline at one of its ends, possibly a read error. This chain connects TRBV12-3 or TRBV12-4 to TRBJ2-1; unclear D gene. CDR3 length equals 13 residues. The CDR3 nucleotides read TGTGCCACCTCGCTGAGGTCCTACCATGAGCAGTTCTTC. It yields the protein CATSLRSYHEQFF.

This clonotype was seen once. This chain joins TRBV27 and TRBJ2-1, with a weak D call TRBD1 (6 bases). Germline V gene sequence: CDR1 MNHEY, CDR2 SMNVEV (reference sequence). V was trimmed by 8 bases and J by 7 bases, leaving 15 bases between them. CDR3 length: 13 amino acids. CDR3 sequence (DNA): TGTGCCAGCGCTACTGACAGGAGAAATGAGCAGTTCTTC. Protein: CASATDRRNEQFF.

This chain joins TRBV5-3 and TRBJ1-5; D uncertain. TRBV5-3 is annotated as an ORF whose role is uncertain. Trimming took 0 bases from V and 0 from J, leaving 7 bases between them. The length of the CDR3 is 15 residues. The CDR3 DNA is TGTGCCAGAAGCTTGGAAAGGGATAGCAATCAGCCCCAGCATTTT. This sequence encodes CARSLERDSNQPQHF.

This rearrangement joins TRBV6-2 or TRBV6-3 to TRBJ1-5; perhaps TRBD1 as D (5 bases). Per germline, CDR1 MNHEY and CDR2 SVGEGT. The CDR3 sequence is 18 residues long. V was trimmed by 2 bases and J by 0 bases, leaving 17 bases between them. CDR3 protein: CASSYGGTGTYSNQPQHF. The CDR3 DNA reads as TGTGCCAGCAGTTACGGTGGGACCGGGACTTATAGCAATCAGCCCCAGCATTTT.

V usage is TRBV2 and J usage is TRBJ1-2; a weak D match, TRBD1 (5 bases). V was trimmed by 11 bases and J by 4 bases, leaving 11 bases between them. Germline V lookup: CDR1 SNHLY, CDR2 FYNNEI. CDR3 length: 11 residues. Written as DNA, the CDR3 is TGTGCCCAAACAGGACCCTATGGCTACACCTTC. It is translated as CAQTGPYGYTF.

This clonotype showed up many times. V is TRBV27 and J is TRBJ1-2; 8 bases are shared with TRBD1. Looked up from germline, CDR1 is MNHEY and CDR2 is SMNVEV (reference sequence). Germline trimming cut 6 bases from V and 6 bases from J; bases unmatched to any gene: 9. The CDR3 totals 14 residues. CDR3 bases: TGTGCCAGCAGGGGCCTGACAGGGGCGAATGGCTACACCTTC. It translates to CASRGLTGANGYTF.

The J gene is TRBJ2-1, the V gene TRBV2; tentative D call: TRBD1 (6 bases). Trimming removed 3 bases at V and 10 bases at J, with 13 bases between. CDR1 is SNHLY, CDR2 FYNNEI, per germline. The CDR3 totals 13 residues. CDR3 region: CASSDRGRGEQFF. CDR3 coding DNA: TGTGCCAGCAGTGACAGGGGTCGCGGGGAGCAGTTCTTC.

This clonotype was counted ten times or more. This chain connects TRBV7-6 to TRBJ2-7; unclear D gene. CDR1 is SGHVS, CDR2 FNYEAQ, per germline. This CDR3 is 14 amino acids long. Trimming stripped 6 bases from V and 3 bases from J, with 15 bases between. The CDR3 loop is CASSPVGYGYEQYF. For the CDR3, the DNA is TGTGCCAGCAGTCCTGTCGGGTATGGCTACGAGCAGTACTTC.

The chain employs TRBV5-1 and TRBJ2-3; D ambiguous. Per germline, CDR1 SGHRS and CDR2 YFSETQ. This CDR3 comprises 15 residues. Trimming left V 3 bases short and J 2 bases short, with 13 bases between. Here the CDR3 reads CASSWAVGVTDTQYF. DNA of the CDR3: TGCGCCAGCAGCTGGGCGGTAGGAGTCACAGATACGCAGTATTTT.

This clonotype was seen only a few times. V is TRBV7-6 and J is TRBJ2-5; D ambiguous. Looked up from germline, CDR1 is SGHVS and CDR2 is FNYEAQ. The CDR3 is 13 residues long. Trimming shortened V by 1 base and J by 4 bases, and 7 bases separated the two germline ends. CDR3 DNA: TGTGCCAGCAGCTTAGAGTACGGAGAGACCCAGTACTTC. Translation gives CASSLEYGETQYF. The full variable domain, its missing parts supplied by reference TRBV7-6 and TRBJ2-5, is GAGVSQSPRYKVTKRGQDVALRCDPISGHVSLYWYRQALGQGPEFLTYFNYEAQQDKSGLPNDRFSAERPEGSISTLTIQRTEQRDSAMYRCASSLEYGETQYFGPGTRLLVL.

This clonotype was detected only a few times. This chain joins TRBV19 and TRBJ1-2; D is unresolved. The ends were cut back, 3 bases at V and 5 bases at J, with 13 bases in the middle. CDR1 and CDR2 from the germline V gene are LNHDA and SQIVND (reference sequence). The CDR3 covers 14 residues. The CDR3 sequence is CASSIQGYGYGYTF. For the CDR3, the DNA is TGTGCCAGTAGTATCCAAGGGTACGGGTATGGCTACACCTTC.

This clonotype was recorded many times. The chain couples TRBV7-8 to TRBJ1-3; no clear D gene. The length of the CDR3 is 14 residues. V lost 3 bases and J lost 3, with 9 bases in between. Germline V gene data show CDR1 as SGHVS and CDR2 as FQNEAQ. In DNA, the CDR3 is TGTGCCAGCAGCTTGTCCACGCTTGGAAACACCATATATTTT. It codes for CASSLSTLGNTIYF.

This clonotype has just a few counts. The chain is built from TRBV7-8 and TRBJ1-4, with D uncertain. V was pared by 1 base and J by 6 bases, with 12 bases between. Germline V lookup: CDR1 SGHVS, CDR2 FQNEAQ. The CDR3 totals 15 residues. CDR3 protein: CASSLGDARHEKLFF. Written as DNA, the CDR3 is TGTGCCAGCAGCTTAGGAGACGCACGACATGAAAAACTGTTTTTT.

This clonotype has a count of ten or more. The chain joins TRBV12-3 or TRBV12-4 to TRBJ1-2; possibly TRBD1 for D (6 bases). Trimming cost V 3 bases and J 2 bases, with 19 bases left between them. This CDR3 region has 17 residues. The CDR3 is CASSLTDRPYNNYGYTF. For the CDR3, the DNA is TGTGCCAGCAGTTTGACGGACAGACCCTATAACAACTATGGCTACACCTTC.

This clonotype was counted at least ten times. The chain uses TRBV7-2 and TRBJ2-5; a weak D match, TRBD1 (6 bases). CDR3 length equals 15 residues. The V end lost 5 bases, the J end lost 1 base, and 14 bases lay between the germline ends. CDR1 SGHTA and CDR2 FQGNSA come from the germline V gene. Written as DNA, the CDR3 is TGTGCCAGCAGCCCTCTCAGGGGAACCCAAGAGACCCAGTACTTC. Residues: CASSPLRGTQETQYF.

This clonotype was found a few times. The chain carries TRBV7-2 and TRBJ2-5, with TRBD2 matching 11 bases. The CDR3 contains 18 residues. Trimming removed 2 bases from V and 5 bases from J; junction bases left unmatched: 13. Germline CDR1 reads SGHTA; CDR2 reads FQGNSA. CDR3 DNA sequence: TGTGCCAGCAGCTTACCCGGGACTAGCGGATTTCGGTGGGAGACCCAGTACTTC. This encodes CASSLPGTSGFRWETQYF.

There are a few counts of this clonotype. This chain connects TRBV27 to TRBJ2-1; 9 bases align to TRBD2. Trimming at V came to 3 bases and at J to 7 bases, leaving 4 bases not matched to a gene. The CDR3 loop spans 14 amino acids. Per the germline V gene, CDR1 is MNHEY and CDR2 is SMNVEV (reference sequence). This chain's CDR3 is CASSFAGGPNEQFF. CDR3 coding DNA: TGTGCCAGCAGTTTTGCGGGGGGGCCGAATGAGCAGTTCTTC.

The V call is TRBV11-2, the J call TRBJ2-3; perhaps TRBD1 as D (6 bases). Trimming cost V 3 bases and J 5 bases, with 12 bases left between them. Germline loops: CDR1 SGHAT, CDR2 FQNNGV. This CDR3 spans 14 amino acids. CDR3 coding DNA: TGTGCCAGCAGCTTGCTGGGGGCGGAAGATACGCAGTATTTT. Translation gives CASSLLGAEDTQYF.